The 14 T cell receptor beta chains presented below share a single source sample, sequenced in a study of chemoradiotherapy in HPV16-positive cancers. Sequencing used immunoSEQ multiplex PCR; TCRdb keeps in-frame clones, though not all of them. The data show fewer than 15,000 clones, with around 88% seen just once and approximately 3.4% held by the top ten. This specimen was blood, taken from a patient who underwent chemoradiotherapy. The receptor source for this set is a human donor with HPV-associated anogenital cancer.

The V call is TRBV4-2, the J call TRBJ2-5, with D maybe TRBD1 (5 bases). With 1 base removed from V and 4 bases from J, the gap between germline ends came to 13 bases. Germline values: CDR1 LGHNA, CDR2 YNFKEQ. This CDR3 comprises 15 residues. CDR3 DNA: TGTGCCAGCAGCCAAGTGGTGCAGGGTTCAGAGACCCAGTACTTC. Translated, it gives CASSQVVQGSETQYF.

The chain joins TRBV4-1 to TRBJ2-3, with D perhaps matching TRBD1 (5 bases). Trimming took 0 bases from V and 1 from J, leaving 11 bases between them. The CDR3 totals 16 residues. The germline V gene has CDR1 MGHRA and CDR2 YSYEKL. The CDR3 is CASSQELGRGTDTQYF. DNA of the CDR3: TGCGCCAGCAGCCAAGAGCTGGGCAGGGGCACAGATACGCAGTATTTT.

The chain carries TRBV7-8 and TRBJ2-3, with a tentative D call TRBD1 (8 bases). Trimming stripped 1 base from V and 3 bases from J, with 17 bases between. This CDR3 spans 17 amino acids. The germline gives CDR1 SGHVS, CDR2 FQNEAQ. CDR3 DNA: TGTGCCAGCAGCTTAGTACAGGGGGGGAGAAGGACAGATACGCAGTATTTT. Its protein product is CASSLVQGGRRTDTQYF.

V and J are TRBV6-5 and TRBJ2-4, with TRBD2 identical over 8 bases. Germline V gene sequence: CDR1 MNHEY, CDR2 SVGAGI. V was clipped by 6 bases and J by 6 bases; unmatched bases: 7. CDR3 length: 14 amino acids. DNA for the CDR3: TGTGCCAGCAGGCGGGAGGCAGGGGCAAACATTCAGTACTTC. It codes for CASRREAGANIQYF.

This clone has a handful of counts. V and J are TRBV6-1 and TRBJ2-1; no firm D call. V was cut by 7 bases and J by 6 bases, with 4 bases left in between. The CDR3 covers 10 residues. Germline V gene lookup returns CDR1 MNHNS and CDR2 SASEGT. In DNA form, the CDR3 reads TGTGCCAGCAACAGCAATGAGCAGTTCTTC. Amino acids: CASNSNEQFF.

This clone was seen just once. The chain links TRBV7-9 to TRBJ1-1, with 8 positions matching TRBD1. V shed 5 bases, J shed 1 base, and the junction held 3 bases outside the gene matches. CDR3 size: 14 residues. Germline CDR1 reads SEHNR; CDR2 reads FQNEAQ (reference sequence). CDR3 in DNA: TGTGCCAGCAGCCGCGGACAGGGGAACACTGAAGCTTTCTTT. Residues: CASSRGQGNTEAFF. The full variable domain, completed using reference TRBV7-9 and TRBJ1-1, is DTGVSQNPRHKITKRGQNVTFRCDPISEHNRLYWYRQTLGQGPEFLTYFQNEAQLEKSRLLSDRFSAERPKGSFSTLEIQRTEQGDSAMYLCASSRGQGNTEAFFGQGTRLTVV.

The V gene is TRBV29-1, the J gene TRBJ2-1, with 12 nucleotides matching TRBD2. CDR3 size: 14 residues. Trimming at V came to 4 bases and at J to 7 bases, leaving 5 bases not matched to a gene. Germline V gene data show CDR1 as SQVTM and CDR2 as ANQGSEA. This chain's CDR3 is CSVGGLAGGNEQFF. The CDR3 DNA follows: TGCAGCGTTGGGGGACTAGCGGGCGGGAATGAGCAGTTCTTC.

The chain employs TRBV10-3 and TRBJ1-4, with D hard to call. V dropped 11 bases and J dropped 1 base, with 11 bases sitting between them. CDR3 length equals 13 residues. The germline CDR1 and CDR2 sequences are ENHRY and SYGVKD. The chain's CDR3 is CAFPTKTNEKLFF. The CDR3 DNA reads as TGTGCCTTCCCGACAAAAACTAATGAAAAACTGTTTTTT.

V usage is TRBV27 and J usage is TRBJ1-5, with no clear D. In germline, CDR1 is MNHEY, CDR2 SMNVEV (reference sequence). This CDR3 is 13 amino acids long. Trimming took 3 bases from V and 2 from J, leaving 5 bases between them. CDR3 region: CASSFLGNQPQHF. CDR3 in DNA: TGTGCCAGCAGTTTTTTGGGCAATCAGCCCCAGCATTTT.

The V gene is TRBV5-1, the J gene TRBJ1-5; D remains unclear. Germline CDR1 and CDR2: SGHRS and YFSETQ. Deletions cut 0 bases from V and 6 bases from J, with 10 bases between. The CDR3 consists of 14 residues. CDR3 loop: CASSLEGFSQPQHF. CDR3 in DNA: TGCGCCAGCAGCTTGGAAGGATTCAGTCAGCCCCAGCATTTT.

The V gene is TRBV5-6, the J gene TRBJ1-1; TRBD1 matches at 8 bases. The V segment lost 1 base and the J segment 0 bases; nucleotides outside the gene matches: 5. This CDR3 contains 16 residues. Germline lookup yields CDR1 SGHDT and CDR2 YYEEEE. The CDR3 loop is CASSLTPTGVNTEAFF. The CDR3 coding sequence is TGTGCCAGCAGCTTGACCCCGACAGGGGTGAACACTGAAGCTTTCTTT.

The DNA of the CDR3 is TGTGCCAGCAGTTCAACTCGGGGATACTCCAACGTCCTGACTTTC. This sequence encodes CASSSTRGYSNVLTF. The chain combines TRBV28 with TRBJ2-6; a weak D match, TRBD2 (5 bases). The CDR3 totals 15 residues. CDR1 and CDR2 (germline): MDHEN, SYDVKM. V lost 4 bases and J lost 8, with 15 bases in between. Complete variable domain (other parts from reference TRBV28 and TRBJ2-6): DVKVTQSSRYLVKRTGEKVFLECVQDMDHENMFWYRQDPGLGLRLIYFSYDVKMKEKGDIPEGYSVSREKKERFSLILESASTNQTSMYLCASSSTRGYSNVLTFGAGSRLTVL.

V usage is TRBV19 and J usage is TRBJ2-3, with D possibly being TRBD2 (5 bases). The germline V gene encodes CDR1 LNHDA and CDR2 SQIVND (reference sequence). V was pared by 8 bases and J by 2 bases, with 11 bases between. The CDR3 is 13 residues long. Here the CDR3 reads CASSPGVTDTQYF. Here the CDR3 DNA reads TGTGCCAGTTCCCCCGGGGTCACAGATACGCAGTATTTT.

This clone was recorded only once. The chain couples TRBV7-2 to TRBJ2-3, with 12 bases matching TRBD2. The germline CDR1 and CDR2 sequences are SGHTA and FQGNSA. The trim removed 4 bases at V and 0 bases at J, leaving 8 bases unmatched. CDR3 length: 18 residues. The CDR3 protein is CASSSGLAGNPSTDTQYF. The CDR3 nucleotides are TGTGCCAGCAGCTCCGGACTAGCGGGAAATCCTAGCACAGATACGCAGTATTTT.